The sequence of this TCR beta chain was determined in a study of Ad26.COV2.S vaccination and SARS-CoV-2 variants. The repertoire was sequenced with immunoSEQ multiplex PCR; TCRdb's copy has only in-frame clones and lacks some. The table shows 350,000 to 450,000 clones, with around 89% occurring only once. Treatment indicated: around 19 received Ad26.COV2.S at low or high dose, single or two shots; roughly five received placebo; per-sample allocation not given. The samples date from day 63 after the first vaccine or placebo injection. Vaccine was an Ad26 vector expressing Wuhan-strain SARS-CoV-2 spike. Germline CDR1 and CDR2: LNHNV and YYDKDF (reference sequence). Trimming left V 0 bases short and J 7 bases short, with 12 bases between. CDR3 length equals 14 residues.

Sample: peripheral blood, taken in a trial of Ad26.COV2.S vaccine versus placebo. The chain couples TRBV15 to TRBJ2-5, with a possible D match to TRBD2 (6 bases). The TCR sequence derives from a person between 18 and 65 years old who received the Ad26.COV2.S COVID-19 vaccine or a placebo. The CDR3 DNA is TGTGCCACCAGCAGAGAACTAGCCGGGGGGACCCAGTACTTC. Translated: CATSRELAGGTQYF.